The source of this TCR beta chain is a study of Ad26.COV2.S vaccination and SARS-CoV-2 variants (TCRdb year 2021). With respect to the entire study: TCRbeta repertoire sequencing was used to assess the specificity and breadth of SARS-CoV-2-reactive T cell receptors after Ad26.COV2.S vaccination. A total of approximately 32 samples were included in the TCR-sequenced set, comprising around 19 Ad26.COV2.S vaccine recipients, 5 placebo recipients and 8 SARS-CoV-2 convalescent individuals.

Overall results and qualifications from the work: The authors noted that the TCR breadth and depth analyses may have underestimated total T cell responses. Non-spike TCR breadth was comparable between vaccine and placebo recipients, consistent with the vaccine containing only spike. After vaccination, substantial breadth of spike-specific CD8+ and CD4+ T cell responses was reported. Higher spike-specific TCR breadth was observed in Ad26.COV2.S recipients than in placebo recipients (P = 0.0014).

As encoded in the germline V gene (reference sequence), CDR1 is LNHDA while CDR2 is SQIVND. V is reduced by 0 bases and J by 7 bases, leaving a spacing of 12 bases between them. The CDR3 sequence holds 14 residues, the cysteine and phenylalanine included. Kept here is only the CDR3 DNA, which spans 42 bases and is read in frame from base 1. The time point label of this sample denotes: individuals recovered from natural SARS-CoV-2 infection. A word on this clone: Its binding antigen is unknown. Base qualities are not recorded, but no much larger clone differs from it by a single base.

TCRbeta CDR3 regions were sequenced with the immunoSEQ Assay. After extraction, genomic DNA underwent amplification by bias-controlled multiplex PCR, followed by high-throughput sequencing. For the original study's pipeline: Collapsing and filtering of sequences were performed to quantify the absolute abundance of each unique TCRbeta CDR3 region. T cell fraction was estimated by normalization of TCRbeta template counts to usable DNA, with usable DNA being measured through amplification of reference genes present in all nucleated cells. Repertoire TCRs were annotated as SARS-CoV-2-specific when V gene, CDR3 amino acid sequence and J gene were exactly matched to a known reactive TCR set. The reference SARS-CoV-2 TCR set came from MIRA and was filtered for enrichment in COVID-19-positive ImmuneCODE repertoires, removing public or cross-reactive TCRs. Using the MIRA antigens, annotated TCRs were further analysed by specific ORF or by position within an ORF. Breadth was defined as annotated unique rearrangements over total unique productive rearrangements; depth was the summed frequency of those rearrangements. Two-sided Wilcoxon rank-sum tests were used to compare TCR breadth between groups. The clones in this table, taken by TCRdb from immuneACCESS, are in-frame only. Not every clone is retained; where verified, under half of the shortfall comes from an unresolved V gene, and the cause of the rest is unknown. V, J and clone size derive from that table, while D and trimming were established from the DNA sequence. Within this sample are 300,000 to 400,000 clones, with 90% to 95% of them counted one time only. The ten largest clonotypes hold roughly 3.9% of the sample.

The specimen was peripheral blood, collected after recovery from COVID-19. The V and J genes are TRBV19 and TRBJ1-1; TRBD1 could be the D gene, as 5 bases match. This clonotype was sampled from a human donor who had recovered from COVID-19. In nucleotides, the sequence is TGTGCCAGTAGTATAGATGGGGCGCGTGGTGAAGCTTTCTTT. It encodes CASSIDGARGEAFF.